Listed below are T cell receptor beta chains from one sample, sequenced in a study of blood T cell repertoires in COVID-19. The data were produced by immunoSEQ multiplex PCR, yet TCRdb's version contains in-frame clones alone and is incomplete. The sample consists of 200,000 to 300,000 clones, 75% to 90% of them appearing once. The sample consisted of PBMCs or T cells enriched from blood (not recorded which). Source of these receptors: a middle-aged woman who had been exposed to COVID-19. CDR3s include the opening cysteine and the closing phenylalanine or tryptophan. The listing skips clone size in some rows; elsewhere it reads once, few, many or a size class.

TRBV28,15,NA,TRBJ2-1,CASSLPGTGVNEQFF
TRBV7-2,14,once,TRBJ1-2,CASSFSGPGGGYTF
TRBV9,16,NA,TRBJ2-1,CASSVGTSGGRDEQFF
TRBV5-5,20,NA,TRBJ2-5,CASSLNLAQLAGERSGTQYF
TRBV18,14,NA,TRBJ1-1,CASSPQGAITEAFF
TRBV7-9,12,NA,TRBJ2-1,CASSSDGGEQFF
TRBV5-1,16,NA,TRBJ1-2,CASSLTRQGANYGYTF
TRBV4-3,14,NA,TRBJ1-1,CASSHTGTNTEAFF
TRBV19,15,once,TRBJ2-1,CASSIGRGPYNEQFF
TRBV5-1,15,NA,TRBJ2-5,CASSLEGLPRETQYF